The source of this TCR beta chain is a study of human T cells and chemical hapten exposure. Regarding time point: pre-sensitization, week 0. The treatment was: therapeutic diphenylcyclopropenone sensitization with weekly scalp DPC. RNA extraction used unfractionated whole blood as the source of total RNA. TCRdb analysed the RACE reads with MiXCR anew, one entry per CDR3 protein. The sample records 35,000 to 40,000 distinct CDR3 sequences, about 12% being singletons. This clonotype showed up many times. The source of this sequence is a middle-aged woman with alopecia areata. Some clones in this sample may be carry-over from other donors' samples. This sample comprised whole blood, obtained in connection with sensitization to the hapten diphenylcyclopropenone (DPC).

CDR3 in DNA: TGTGCCAGTAGTATTGCGTCCGGGATGCGTGTCGGGGCCAACGTCCTGACTTTC. Protein: CASSIASGMRVGANVLTF. The rearrangement joins TRBV19 to TRBJ2-6; a weak D match, TRBD2 (5 bases). CDR3 length: 18 amino acids. V was trimmed by 3 bases and J by 4 bases, leaving 19 bases between them. Per the germline V gene, CDR1 is LNHDA and CDR2 is SQIVND (reference sequence).